What follows are 15 T cell receptor beta chains derived from one specimen sequenced in a study of identical twins. MiXCR was run by TCRdb on the 5' RACE reads, yielding one entry per CDR3 protein. Of about 340,000 distinct CDR3 sequences in the sample, 9% to 15% were seen once. The sample was also reused in another study, on yellow fever vaccine responses in identical twins.

Sequenced input: CD8+ T cells sorted from blood. The receptors originated from a woman under 30 in good health.

This clonotype came up many times. The CDR3 bases are TGTGCCAGCAGCTCCGACGAAGCCAGAAACACTGAAGCTTTCTTT. Translation: CASSSDEARNTEAFF. The gene calls are TRBV7-9 and TRBJ1-1; D gene unclear. The CDR3 extends over 15 amino acids. From germline, CDR1 is SEHNR and CDR2 FQNEAQ (reference sequence). The V end lost 4 bases, the J end lost 2 bases, and 14 bases lay between the germline ends. Combining the CDR3 with reference TRBV7-9 and TRBJ1-1 gives the whole variable domain DTGVSQNPRHKITKRGQNVTFRCDPISEHNRLYWYRQTLGQGPEFLTYFQNEAQLEKSRLLSDRFSAERPKGSFSTLEIQRTEQGDSAMYLCASSSDEARNTEAFFGQGTRLTVV.

This clonotype has at least ten counts. The gene calls are TRBV7-9 and TRBJ2-7; 7 bases fit TRBD2. Losses at the gene ends were 4 bases for V and 2 bases for J; bases not matched to a gene: 8. Germline CDR1 and CDR2: SEHNR and FQNEAQ (reference sequence). The CDR3 contains 15 residues. DNA for the CDR3: TGTGCCAGCAGCTCATCAGCGGGGAATACCTACGAGCAGTACGTC. This translates into CASSSSAGNTYEQYV.

This clonotype was observed a handful of times. The chain links TRBV4-1 to TRBJ2-7, with a possible D match to TRBD2 (5 bases). Trimming took 4 bases from V and 6 from J, leaving 7 bases between them. Looked up from germline, CDR1 is MGHRA and CDR2 is YSYEKL. The CDR3 is 11 amino acids. The CDR3 here is CASSRRGEQYF. CDR3 DNA: TGCGCCAGCAGCCGCCGGGGCGAGCAGTACTTC.

This clonotype was counted between two and nine times. The V gene is TRBV12-3 or TRBV12-4, the J gene TRBJ2-1; D possibly corresponds to TRBD2 (6 bases). CDR3 size: 16 residues. Between the trimmed V and J ends, which lost 3 bases and 3 bases, there was a span of 15 bases. The CDR3 DNA reads TGTGCCAGCAGTTTTCGCGGACTAACAAACTACAATGAGCAGTTCTTC. Its protein product is CASSFRGLTNYNEQFF.

This clonotype was recorded many times. This rearrangement joins TRBV15 to TRBJ2-7; perhaps TRBD2 as D (5 bases). This CDR3 has 16 residues. V lost 5 bases, J lost 5 bases, and 22 bases lay in between. CDR1 and CDR2 (germline): LNHNV, YYDKDF (reference sequence). Written as DNA, the CDR3 is TGTGCCACCAGCGAAGAACCCGTAGCGAGGGCGAACGAGCAGTACTTC. This codes for CATSEEPVARANEQYF.

The CDR3 bases are TGTGCCAGCAGTTTGGGGGGTGAGGAGAGCCGGCCCCAGCATTTT. It specifies CASSLGGEESRPQHF. This chain links TRBV28 with TRBJ1-5, with D tentatively TRBD1 (5 bases). The CDR3 sequence is 15 residues long. Per germline, CDR1 MDHEN and CDR2 SYDVKM. V lost 3 bases, J lost 9 bases, and 18 bases lay in between.

For the CDR3, the DNA is TGTGCCAGCAGTATCCCTAGCGGGAGGGGCGATGAGCAGTTCTTC. Its translation is CASSIPSGRGDEQFF. The chain combines TRBV6-1 with TRBJ2-1; 12 bases line up with TRBD2. With V trimmed by 5 bases and J by 8 bases, 7 bases remained unmatched. The CDR3 is made up of 15 amino acids. The germline V gene encodes CDR1 MNHNS and CDR2 SASEGT.

This clonotype appeared a few times. This sequence joins TRBV13 and TRBJ2-5; TRBD1 might be the D (6 bases). This CDR3 is 13 amino acids long. V was pared by 3 bases and J by 4 bases, with 9 bases between. The germline V gene has CDR1 PRHDT and CDR2 FYEKMQ (reference sequence). The chain's CDR3 is CASSFSRGETQYF. The DNA for the CDR3 is TGTGCCAGCAGCTTCTCCAGGGGAGAGACCCAGTACTTC.

This clonotype was seen more than once but under ten times. This chain uses TRBV20-1 with TRBJ1-1; D ambiguous. The V gene's germline CDR1 is DFQATT and CDR2 SNEGSKA (reference sequence). The V end lost 1 base, the J end lost 3 bases, and 6 bases lay between the germline ends. This CDR3 has 12 amino acids. CDR3 sequence (DNA): TGCAGTGCTAGAGTTTGGGACACTGAAGCTTTCTTT. Its translation: CSARVWDTEAFF.

This clonotype was seen a few times. J is TRBJ1-5 and V is TRBV4-1; D call uncertain. CDR3 length: 14 amino acids. Trimming shortened V by 1 base and J by 5 bases, and 9 bases separated the two germline ends. In germline, CDR1 is MGHRA, CDR2 YSYEKL. The chain's CDR3 is CASSQGAVDQPQHF. In DNA, the CDR3 is TGCGCCAGCAGCCAAGGGGCAGTAGATCAGCCCCAGCATTTT.

The genes are TRBV5-1 and TRBJ2-1; 9 positions agree with TRBD2. The CDR3 has 17 residues. Germline lookup yields CDR1 SGHRS and CDR2 YFSETQ. V was clipped by 0 bases and J by 0 bases; unmatched bases: 4. DNA for the CDR3: TGCGCCAGCAGCTTGGGTGGCGGGGGGGCCTCCTACAATGAGCAGTTCTTC. Its protein is CASSLGGGGASYNEQFF.

The rearrangement links TRBV7-9 to TRBJ2-7; tentatively, D is TRBD1 or TRBD2 (5 bases each). The CDR3 runs to 16 residues. Germline V gene data show CDR1 as SEHNR and CDR2 as FQNEAQ (reference sequence). The ends were cut back, 5 bases at V and 3 bases at J, with 20 bases in the middle. The CDR3 DNA sequence: TGTGCCAGCAGCCAGGCGGGTCAGGGACCCGTCTACGAGCAGTACTTC. It yields the protein CASSQAGQGPVYEQYF.

This clonotype was seen a few times. The rearrangement joins TRBV24-1 to TRBJ2-1; either TRBD1 or TRBD2 may supply D (6 bases each). This CDR3 contains 13 residues. CDR1 and CDR2 (germline): KGHDR, SFDVKD. With 6 bases removed from V and 8 bases from J, the gap between germline ends came to 13 bases. CDR3 nucleotides: TGTGCCACCAGTCTACAAGGGGGGCATGAGCAGTTCTTC. Translated, it gives CATSLQGGHEQFF.

V usage is TRBV7-8 and J usage is TRBJ2-2, with unresolved D. V was cut by 2 bases and J by 7 bases, with 11 bases left in between. Per the germline V gene, CDR1 is SGHVS and CDR2 is FQNEAQ. The CDR3 is 14 amino acids. The CDR3 loop is CASSLSWASGELFF. The CDR3 DNA reads as TGTGCCAGCAGCTTATCGTGGGCCAGCGGGGAGCTGTTTTTT.

This rearrangement joins TRBV7-6 to TRBJ2-5, with a weak D call TRBD2 (5 bases). The ends were cut back, 1 base at V and 5 bases at J, with 20 bases in the middle. CDR1 is SGHVS, CDR2 FNYEAQ, per germline. This CDR3 is 17 amino acids long. The CDR3 nucleotides read TGTGCCAGCAGCTTAGAGAGGGCAGGTCAACGTCCGGAGACCCAGTACTTC. It translates to CASSLERAGQRPETQYF. Complete variable domain (other parts from reference TRBV7-6 and TRBJ2-5): GAGVSQSPRYKVTKRGQDVALRCDPISGHVSLYWYRQALGQGPEFLTYFNYEAQQDKSGLPNDRFSAERPEGSISTLTIQRTEQRDSAMYRCASSLERAGQRPETQYFGPGTRLLVL.